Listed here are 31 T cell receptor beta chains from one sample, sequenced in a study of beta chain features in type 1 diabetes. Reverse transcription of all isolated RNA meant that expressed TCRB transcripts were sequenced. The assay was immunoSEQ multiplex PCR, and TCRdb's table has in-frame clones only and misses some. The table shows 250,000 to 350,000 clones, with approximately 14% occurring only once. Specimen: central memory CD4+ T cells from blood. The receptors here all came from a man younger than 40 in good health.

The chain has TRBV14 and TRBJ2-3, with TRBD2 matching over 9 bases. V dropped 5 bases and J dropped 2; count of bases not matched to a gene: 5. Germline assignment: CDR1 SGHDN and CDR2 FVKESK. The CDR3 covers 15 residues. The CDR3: CASSSLAGDTDTQYF. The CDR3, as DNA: TGTGCCAGCAGCTCCTTAGCGGGAGACACAGATACGCAGTATTTT.

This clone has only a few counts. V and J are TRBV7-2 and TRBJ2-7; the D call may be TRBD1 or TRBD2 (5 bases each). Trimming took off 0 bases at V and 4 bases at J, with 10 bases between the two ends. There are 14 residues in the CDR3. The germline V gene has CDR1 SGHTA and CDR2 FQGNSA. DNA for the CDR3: TGTGCCAGCAGCTTAGCGCCGGGACCTTACGAGCAGTACGTC. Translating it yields CASSLAPGPYEQYV.

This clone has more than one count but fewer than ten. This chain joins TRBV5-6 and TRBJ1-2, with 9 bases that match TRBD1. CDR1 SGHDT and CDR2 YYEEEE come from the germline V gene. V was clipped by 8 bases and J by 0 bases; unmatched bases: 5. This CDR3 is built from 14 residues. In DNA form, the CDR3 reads TGTGCCAGACCCACAGGGGGCGCTAACTATGGCTACACCTTC. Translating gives CARPTGGANYGYTF.

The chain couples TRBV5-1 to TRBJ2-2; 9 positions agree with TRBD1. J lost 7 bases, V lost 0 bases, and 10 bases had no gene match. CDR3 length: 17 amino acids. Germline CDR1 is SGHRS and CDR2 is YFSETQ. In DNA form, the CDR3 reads TGCGCCAGCAGCTTGGACGGGACAGGGCTTTTTCTCGGGGAGCTGTTTTTT. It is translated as CASSLDGTGLFLGELFF. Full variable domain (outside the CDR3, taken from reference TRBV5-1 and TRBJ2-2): KAGVTQTPRYLIKTRGQQVTLSCSPISGHRSVSWYQQTPGQGLQFLFEYFSETQRNKGNFPGRFSGRQFSNSRSEMNVSTLELGDSALYLCASSLDGTGLFLGELFFGEGSRLTVL.

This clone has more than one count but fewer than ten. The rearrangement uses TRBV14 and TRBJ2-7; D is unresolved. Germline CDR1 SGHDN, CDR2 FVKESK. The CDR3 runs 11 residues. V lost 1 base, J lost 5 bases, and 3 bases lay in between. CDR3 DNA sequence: TGTGCCAGCAGCCAAGCCCACGAGCAGTACTTC. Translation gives CASSQAHEQYF.

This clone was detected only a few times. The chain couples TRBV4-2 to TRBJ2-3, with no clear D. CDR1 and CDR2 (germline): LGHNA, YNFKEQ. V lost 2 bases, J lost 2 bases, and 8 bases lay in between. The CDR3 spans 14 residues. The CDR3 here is CASSQQHFTDTQYF. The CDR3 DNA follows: TGTGCCAGCAGCCAACAGCATTTCACAGATACGCAGTATTTT.

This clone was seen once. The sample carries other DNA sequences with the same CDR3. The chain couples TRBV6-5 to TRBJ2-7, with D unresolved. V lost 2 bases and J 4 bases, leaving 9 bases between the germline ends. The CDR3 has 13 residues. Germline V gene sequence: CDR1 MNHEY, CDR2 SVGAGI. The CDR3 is CASSYDEGYEQYF. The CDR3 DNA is TGTGCCAGCAGTTACGACGAAGGTTACGAGCAGTACTTC.

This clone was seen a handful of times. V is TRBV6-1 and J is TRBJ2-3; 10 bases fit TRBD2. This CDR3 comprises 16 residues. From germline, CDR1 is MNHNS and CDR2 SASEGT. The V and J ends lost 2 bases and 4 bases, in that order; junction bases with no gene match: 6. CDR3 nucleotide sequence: TGTGCCAGCAGTGAACGTTCTAGCGGGAGCCCAGATACGCAGTATTTT. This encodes CASSERSSGSPDTQYF.

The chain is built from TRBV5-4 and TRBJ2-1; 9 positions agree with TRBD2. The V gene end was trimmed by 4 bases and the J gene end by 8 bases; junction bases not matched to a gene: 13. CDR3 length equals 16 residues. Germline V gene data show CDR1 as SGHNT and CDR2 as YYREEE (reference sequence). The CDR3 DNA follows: TGTGCCAGCAGCCAGGGAGCGGGAGGTAGCATGGATGAGCAGTTCTTC. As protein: CASSQGAGGSMDEQFF.

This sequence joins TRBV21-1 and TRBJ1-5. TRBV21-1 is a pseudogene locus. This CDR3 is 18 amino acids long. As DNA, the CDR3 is TGTGCCAGCAGCAACAAGTCCTCCGATGGGGGGTACAATCAGCCCCAGCATTTT. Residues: CASSNKSSDGGYNQPQHF.

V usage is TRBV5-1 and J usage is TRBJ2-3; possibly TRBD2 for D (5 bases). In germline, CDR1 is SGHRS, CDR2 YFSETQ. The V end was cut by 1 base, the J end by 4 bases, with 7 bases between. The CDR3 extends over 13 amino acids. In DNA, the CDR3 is TGCGCCAGCAGCTTGACGGGATCAGATACGCAGTATTTT. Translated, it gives CASSLTGSDTQYF. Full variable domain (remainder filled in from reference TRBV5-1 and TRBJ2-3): KAGVTQTPRYLIKTRGQQVTLSCSPISGHRSVSWYQQTPGQGLQFLFEYFSETQRNKGNFPGRFSGRQFSNSRSEMNVSTLELGDSALYLCASSLTGSDTQYFGPGTRLTVL.

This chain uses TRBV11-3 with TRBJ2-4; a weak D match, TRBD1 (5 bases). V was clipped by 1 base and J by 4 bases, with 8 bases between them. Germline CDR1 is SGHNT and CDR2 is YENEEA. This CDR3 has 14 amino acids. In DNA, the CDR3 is TGTGCCAGCAGCTTAGGGACATTGAAAAACATTCAGTACTTC. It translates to CASSLGTLKNIQYF.

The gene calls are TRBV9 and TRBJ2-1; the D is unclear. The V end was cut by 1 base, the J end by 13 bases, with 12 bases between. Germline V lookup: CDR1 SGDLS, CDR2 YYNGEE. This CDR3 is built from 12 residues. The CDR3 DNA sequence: TGTGCCAGCAGCGTACCTAGTGACGCCCAGTTCTTC. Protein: CASSVPSDAQFF. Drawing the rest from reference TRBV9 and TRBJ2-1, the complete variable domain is DSGVTQTPKHLITATGQRVTLRCSPRSGDLSVYWYQQSLDQGLQFLIQYYNGEERAKGNILERFSAQQFPDLHSELNLSSLELGDSALYFCASSVPSDAQFFGPGTRLTVL.

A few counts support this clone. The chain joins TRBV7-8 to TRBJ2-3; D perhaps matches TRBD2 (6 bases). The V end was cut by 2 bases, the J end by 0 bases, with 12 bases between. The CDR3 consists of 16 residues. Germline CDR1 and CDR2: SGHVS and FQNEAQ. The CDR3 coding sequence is TGTGCCAGCAGCTTAAGTCGTCTAGCGAGCACAGATACGCAGTATTTT. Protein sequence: CASSLSRLASTDTQYF.

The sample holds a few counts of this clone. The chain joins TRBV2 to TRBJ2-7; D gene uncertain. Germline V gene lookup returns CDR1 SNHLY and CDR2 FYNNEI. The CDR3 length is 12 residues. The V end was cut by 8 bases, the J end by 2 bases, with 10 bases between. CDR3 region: CASALGTYEQYV. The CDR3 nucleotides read TGTGCCAGCGCTCTAGGAACCTACGAGCAGTACGTC.

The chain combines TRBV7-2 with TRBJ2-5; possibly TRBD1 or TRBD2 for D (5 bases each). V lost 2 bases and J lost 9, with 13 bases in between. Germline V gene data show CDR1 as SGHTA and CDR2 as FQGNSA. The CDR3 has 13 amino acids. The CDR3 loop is CASSLTQVGAQYF. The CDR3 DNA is TGTGCCAGCAGCTTAACACAGGTCGGGGCCCAGTACTTC.

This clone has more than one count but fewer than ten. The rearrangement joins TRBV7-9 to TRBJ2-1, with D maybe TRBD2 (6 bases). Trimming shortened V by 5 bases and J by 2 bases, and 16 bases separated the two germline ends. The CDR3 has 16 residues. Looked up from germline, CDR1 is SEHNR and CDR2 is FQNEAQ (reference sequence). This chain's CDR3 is CASSPPGLTAYNEQFF. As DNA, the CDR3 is TGTGCCAGCAGCCCACCGGGACTCACTGCCTACAATGAGCAGTTCTTC.

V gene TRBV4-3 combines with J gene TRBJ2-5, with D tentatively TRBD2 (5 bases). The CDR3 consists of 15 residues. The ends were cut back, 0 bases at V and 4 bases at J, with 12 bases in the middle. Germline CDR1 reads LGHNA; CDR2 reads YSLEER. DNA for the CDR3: TGCGCCAGCAGCCAAGAATTTACTGGAGGAGAGACCCAGTACTTC. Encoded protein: CASSQEFTGGETQYF.

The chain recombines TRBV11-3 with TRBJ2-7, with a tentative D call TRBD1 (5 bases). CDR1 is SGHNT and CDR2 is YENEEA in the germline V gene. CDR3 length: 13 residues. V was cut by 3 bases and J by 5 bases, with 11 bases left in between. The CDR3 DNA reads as TGTGCCAGCAGCTTCCCTGGCAGGGACGAGCAGTACTTC. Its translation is CASSFPGRDEQYF.

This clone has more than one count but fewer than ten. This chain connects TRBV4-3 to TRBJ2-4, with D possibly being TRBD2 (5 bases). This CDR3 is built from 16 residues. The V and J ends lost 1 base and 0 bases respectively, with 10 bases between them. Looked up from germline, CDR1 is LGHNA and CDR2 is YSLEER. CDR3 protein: CASSQVEGIAKNIQYF. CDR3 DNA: TGCGCCAGCAGCCAAGTCGAGGGAATAGCCAAAAACATTCAGTACTTC.

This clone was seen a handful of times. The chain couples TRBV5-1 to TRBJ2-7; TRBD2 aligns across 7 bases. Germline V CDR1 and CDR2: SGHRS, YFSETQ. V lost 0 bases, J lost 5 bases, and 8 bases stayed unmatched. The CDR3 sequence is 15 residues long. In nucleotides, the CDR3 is TGCGCCAGCAGCTTGGGGACTAGTTCTCTGCACGAGCAGTACTTC. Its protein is CASSLGTSSLHEQYF.

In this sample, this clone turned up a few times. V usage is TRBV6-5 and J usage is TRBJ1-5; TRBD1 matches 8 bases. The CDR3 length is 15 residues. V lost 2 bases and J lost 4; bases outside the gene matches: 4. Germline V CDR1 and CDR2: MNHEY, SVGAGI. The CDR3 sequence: CASSYAGTGNQPQHF. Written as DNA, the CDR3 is TGTGCCAGCAGTTACGCGGGGACAGGTAATCAGCCCCAGCATTTT.

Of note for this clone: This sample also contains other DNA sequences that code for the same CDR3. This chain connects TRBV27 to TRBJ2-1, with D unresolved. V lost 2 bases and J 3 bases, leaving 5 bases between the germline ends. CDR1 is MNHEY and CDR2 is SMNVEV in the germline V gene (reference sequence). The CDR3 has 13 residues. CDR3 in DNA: TGTGCCAGCAGTTTAAACAGCTACAATGAGCAGTTCTTC. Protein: CASSLNSYNEQFF.

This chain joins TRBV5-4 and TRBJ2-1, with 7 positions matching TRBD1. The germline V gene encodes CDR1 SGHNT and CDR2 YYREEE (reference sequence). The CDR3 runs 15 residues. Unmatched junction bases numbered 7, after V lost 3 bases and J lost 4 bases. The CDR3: CASSSGTEYYNEQFF. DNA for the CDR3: TGTGCCAGCAGCTCAGGGACAGAGTATTACAATGAGCAGTTCTTC.

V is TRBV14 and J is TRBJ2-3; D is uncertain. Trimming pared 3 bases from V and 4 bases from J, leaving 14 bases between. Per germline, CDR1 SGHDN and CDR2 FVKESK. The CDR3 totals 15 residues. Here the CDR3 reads CASSQVLGNSDTQYF. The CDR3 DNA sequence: TGTGCCAGCAGCCAGGTCCTAGGGAACTCAGATACGCAGTATTTT. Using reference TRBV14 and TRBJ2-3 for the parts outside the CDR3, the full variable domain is EAGVTQFPSHSVIEKGQTVTLRCDPISGHDNLYWYRRVMGKEIKFLLHFVKESKQDESGMPNNRFLAERTGGTYSTLKVQPAELEDSGVYFCASSQVLGNSDTQYFGPGTRLTVL.

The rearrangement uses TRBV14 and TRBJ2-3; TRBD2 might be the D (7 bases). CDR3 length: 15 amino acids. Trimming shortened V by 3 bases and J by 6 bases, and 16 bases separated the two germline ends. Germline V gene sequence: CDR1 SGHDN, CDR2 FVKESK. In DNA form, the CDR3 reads TGTGCCAGCAGCCAGAGGGGGGGGCGTTCGGATACGCAGTATTTT. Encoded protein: CASSQRGGRSDTQYF.

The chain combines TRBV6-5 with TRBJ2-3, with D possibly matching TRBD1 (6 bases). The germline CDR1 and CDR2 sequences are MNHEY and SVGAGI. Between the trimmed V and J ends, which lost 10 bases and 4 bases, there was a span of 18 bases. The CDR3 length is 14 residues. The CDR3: CATSRTVGADTQYF. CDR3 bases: TGTGCCACTTCGAGGACAGTCGGCGCAGATACGCAGTATTTT.

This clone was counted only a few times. CDR3 coding DNA: TGTGCCAGCAGTTTTAGGACTACGAACACCGGGGAGCTGTTTTTT. Protein sequence: CASSFRTTNTGELFF. The V call is TRBV27, the J call TRBJ2-2; tentative D call: TRBD2 (6 bases). The CDR3 totals 15 residues. The germline V gene encodes CDR1 MNHEY and CDR2 SMNVEV (reference sequence). Trimming cost V 3 bases and J 0 bases, with 8 bases left between them.

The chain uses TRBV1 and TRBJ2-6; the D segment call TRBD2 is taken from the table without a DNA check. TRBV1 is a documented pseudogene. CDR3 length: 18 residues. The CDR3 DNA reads TGCACCAGCAGTGGAGAATGTTTGTCACAAAGTCGGGCCAACGTCCTGACTTTC. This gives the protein CTSSGECLSQSRANVLTF.

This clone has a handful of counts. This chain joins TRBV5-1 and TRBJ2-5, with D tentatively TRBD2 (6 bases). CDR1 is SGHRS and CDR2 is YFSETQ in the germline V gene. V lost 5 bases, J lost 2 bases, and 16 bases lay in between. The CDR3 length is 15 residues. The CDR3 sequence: CASSSQPGEQETQYF. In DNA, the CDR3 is TGCGCCAGCAGTTCCCAACCGGGGGAGCAAGAGACCCAGTACTTC.

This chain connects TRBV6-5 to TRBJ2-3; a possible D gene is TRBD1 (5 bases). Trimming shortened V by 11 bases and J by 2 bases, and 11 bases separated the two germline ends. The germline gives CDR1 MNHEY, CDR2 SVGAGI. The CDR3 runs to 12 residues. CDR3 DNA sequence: TGTGCCGCGCAGGGCCCCACAGATACGCAGTATTTT. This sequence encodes CAAQGPTDTQYF.